This is a list of T cell receptor beta chains from one sample in a study of cytotoxic CD8 clonotypes in ibrutinib-treated CLL. Produced via immunoSEQ multiplex PCR; TCRdb's table is partial and in-frame only. The sample holds roughly 300,000 clones, 70% to 80% seen once. The sample in question was PBMCs, obtained at disease progression, from a patient treated with ibrutinib. The source of these receptors is a human donor with chronic lymphocytic leukemia. Both conserved end residues are trimmed from each CDR3. The D gene is left open where the match is weak.

D gene	V gene	J gene	CDR3 protein
-	TRBV4-1	TRBJ1-5	ASSQVDQGKEPQH
-	TRBV18	TRBJ2-1	ASYVSGVTYNEQF
-	TRBV12-2	TRBJ2-7	ASRLVTGLAETYEQY
-	TRBV5-1	TRBJ2-5	ASSLRHGETQY
TRBD1	TRBV7-2	TRBJ2-7	ASSFGSGGSYEQY
TRBD1	TRBV5-6	TRBJ1-5	ASSTTGTGGGQPQH
-	TRBV11-1	TRBJ2-2	ASSPRDTGELF
TRBD2	TRBV2	TRBJ2-1	ASRALAGGGNEQF
-	TRBV18	TRBJ2-2	ASSTPGGDNTGELF
-	TRBV28	TRBJ2-5	ASSLWGQQETQY
TRBD2	TRBV28	TRBJ2-5	ASSFRLAGYQETQY
TRBD2	TRBV6-5	TRBJ2-3	ASSPGLAPDTQY
-	TRBV29-1	TRBJ2-7	SVGTESSYEQY
-	TRBV29-1	TRBJ1-2	SVEGTVTNYGYT
-	TRBV29-1	TRBJ2-7	SVGGSSTSYEQY
-	TRBV2	TRBJ2-6	AKSGVSGANVLT
-	TRBV11-1	TRBJ1-4	ASSLVDREKLF
TRBD1	TRBV19	TRBJ1-5	ASSRGTGINNQPQH
TRBD1	TRBV29-1	TRBJ2-7	SARTGRSYEQY
TRBD2	TRBV27	TRBJ2-7	ASSFDKRGGVRYEQY
-	TRBV7-9	TRBJ1-3	ASSLGQAEGNTIY
-	TRBV9	TRBJ1-5	ASSADSRQPQH
TRBD2	TRBV27	TRBJ2-7	ASSLNPSGSYEQY
-	TRBV28	TRBJ2-2	ASSFGSSNTGELF
TRBD1	TRBV6-1	TRBJ1-5	ASSRTGGGNQPQH
TRBD2	TRBV28	TRBJ2-2	ASSFFAAGGTNTGELF
TRBD1	TRBV11-3	TRBJ1-1	ASSLDPTGTAF
-	TRBV2	TRBJ2-7	ASSVQANRIGQY
-	TRBV4-1	TRBJ1-5	ASSQAAALNQPQH
-	TRBV6-6	TRBJ2-1	ASSYSGRDHNEQF
TRBD1	TRBV7-6	TRBJ2-7	ASSQGQGASYEQY
-	TRBV19	TRBJ2-7	ASSIHPGYEQY
TRBD1	TRBV9	TRBJ2-7	ASSASGGDRY
-	TRBV29-1	TRBJ1-1	SAGRNEAF
-	TRBV5-1	TRBJ1-1	ASSLLGNTEAF
-	TRBV11-2	TRBJ2-7	ASGQRAAREQY
TRBD1	TRBV5-1	TRBJ2-7	ASSIPGTGDEQY
-	TRBV5-6	TRBJ1-5	ASSLGPNQPQH
-	TRBV2	TRBJ1-5	ASSQEISNQPQH
-	TRBV4-1	TRBJ1-1	ASSQGVLNTEAF
-	TRBV11-3	TRBJ2-3	ASSPAVNTDTQY
TRBD2	TRBV4-1	TRBJ2-7	ASSQGLAGNEQY
TRBD2	TRBV5-1	TRBJ2-1	ASSAGLADNEQF
TRBD2	TRBV5-1	TRBJ2-4	ASSPGTSGDIQY
-	TRBV5-4	TRBJ2-1	ASSVGTVTYNEQF
TRBD2	TRBV6-6	TRBJ2-7	ASRTSGRFSYEQY
TRBD2	TRBV28	TRBJ2-7	ASSSHILAGLSRGFPHEQY
-	TRBV7-8	TRBJ1-1	ASSLGGLNTEAF
TRBD1	TRBV11-2	TRBJ1-2	ASSLGTGKGGYT
-	TRBV9	TRBJ2-7	ASSATGSPYEQY
TRBD1	TRBV5-1	TRBJ2-2	ASSPGTGVSGELF
TRBD1	TRBV29-1	TRBJ2-6	SVGDRRSGANVLT